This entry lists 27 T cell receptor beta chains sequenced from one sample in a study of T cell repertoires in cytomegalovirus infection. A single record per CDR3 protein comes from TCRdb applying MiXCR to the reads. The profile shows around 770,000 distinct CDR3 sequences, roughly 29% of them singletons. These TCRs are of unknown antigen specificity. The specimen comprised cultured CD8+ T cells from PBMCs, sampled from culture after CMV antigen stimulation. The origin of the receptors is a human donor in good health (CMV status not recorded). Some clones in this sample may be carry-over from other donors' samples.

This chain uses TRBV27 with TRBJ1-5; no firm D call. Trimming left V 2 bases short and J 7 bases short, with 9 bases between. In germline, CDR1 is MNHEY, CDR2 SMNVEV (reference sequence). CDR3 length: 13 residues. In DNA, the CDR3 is TGTGCCAGCAGTTTACAGATCCGCCAGCCCCAGCATTTT. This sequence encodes CASSLQIRQPQHF.

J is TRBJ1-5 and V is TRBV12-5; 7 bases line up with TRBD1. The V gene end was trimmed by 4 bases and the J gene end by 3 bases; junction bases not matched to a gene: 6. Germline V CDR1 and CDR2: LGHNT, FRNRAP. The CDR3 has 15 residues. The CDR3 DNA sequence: TGTGCTAGTGGTTACGGGACAGCGTACAATCAGCCCCAGCATTTT. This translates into CASGYGTAYNQPQHF. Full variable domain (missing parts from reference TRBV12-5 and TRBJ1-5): DARVTQTPRHKVTEMGQEVTMRCQPILGHNTVFWYRQTMMQGLELLAYFRNRAPLDDSGMPKDRFSAEMPDATLATLKIQPSEPRDSAVYFCASGYGTAYNQPQHFGDGTRLSIL.

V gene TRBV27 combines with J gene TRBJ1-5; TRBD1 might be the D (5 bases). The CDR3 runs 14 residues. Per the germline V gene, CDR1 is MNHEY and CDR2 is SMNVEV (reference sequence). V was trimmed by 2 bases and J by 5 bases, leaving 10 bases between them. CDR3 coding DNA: TGTGCCAGCAGTTTAGGGGGGAAATATCAGCCCCAGCATTTT. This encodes CASSLGGKYQPQHF.

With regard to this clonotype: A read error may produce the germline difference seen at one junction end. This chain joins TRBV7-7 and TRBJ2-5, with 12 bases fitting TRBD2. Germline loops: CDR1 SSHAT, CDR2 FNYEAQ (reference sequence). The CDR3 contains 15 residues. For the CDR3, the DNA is TGTGCTAGCAGCCAACTAGCGGGGGGCGGAGAGACCCAGTACTTC. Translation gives CASSQLAGGGETQYF.

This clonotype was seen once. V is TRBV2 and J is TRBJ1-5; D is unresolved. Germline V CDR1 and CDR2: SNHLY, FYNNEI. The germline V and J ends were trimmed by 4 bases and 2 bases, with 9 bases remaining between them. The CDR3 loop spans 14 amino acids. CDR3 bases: TGTGCCAGCAGTGCCGTCCCGGGCAATCAGCCCCAGCATTTT. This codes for CASSAVPGNQPQHF.

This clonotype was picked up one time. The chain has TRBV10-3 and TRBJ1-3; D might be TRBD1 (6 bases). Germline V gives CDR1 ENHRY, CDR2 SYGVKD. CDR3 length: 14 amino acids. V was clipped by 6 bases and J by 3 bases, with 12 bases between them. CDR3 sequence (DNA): TGTGCCATCAGAGGGGGACTGAATGGAAACACCATATATTTT. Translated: CAIRGGLNGNTIYF.

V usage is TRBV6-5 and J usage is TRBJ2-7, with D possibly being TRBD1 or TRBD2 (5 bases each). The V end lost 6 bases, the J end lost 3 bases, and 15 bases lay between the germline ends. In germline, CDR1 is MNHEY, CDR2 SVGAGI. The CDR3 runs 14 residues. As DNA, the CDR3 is TGTGCCAGCAGCTGGGGGAGAAACAGCTACGAGCAGTACTTC. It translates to CASSWGRNSYEQYF.

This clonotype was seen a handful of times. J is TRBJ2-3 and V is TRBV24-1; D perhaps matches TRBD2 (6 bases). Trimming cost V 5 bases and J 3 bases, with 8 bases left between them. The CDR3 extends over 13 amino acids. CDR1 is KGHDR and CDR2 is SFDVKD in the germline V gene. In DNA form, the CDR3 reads TGTGCCACCAGTGGTCGGGGGACAGATACGCAGTATTTT. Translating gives CATSGRGTDTQYF.

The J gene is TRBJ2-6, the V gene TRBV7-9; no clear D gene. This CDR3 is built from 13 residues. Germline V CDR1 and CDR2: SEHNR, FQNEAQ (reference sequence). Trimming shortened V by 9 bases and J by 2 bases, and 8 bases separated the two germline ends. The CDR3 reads CASWDPGANVLTF. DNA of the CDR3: TGTGCCAGTTGGGATCCTGGGGCCAACGTCCTGACTTTC.

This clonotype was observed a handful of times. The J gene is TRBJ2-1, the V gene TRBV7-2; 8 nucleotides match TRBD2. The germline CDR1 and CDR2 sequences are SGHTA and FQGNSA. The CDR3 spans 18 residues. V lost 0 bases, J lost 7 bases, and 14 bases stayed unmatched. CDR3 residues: CASSLAYRVAREGNEQFF. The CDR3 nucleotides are TGTGCCAGCAGCTTAGCTTACCGTGTCGCACGGGAGGGGAATGAGCAGTTCTTC. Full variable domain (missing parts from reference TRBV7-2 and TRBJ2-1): GAGVSQSPSNKVTEKGKDVELRCDPISGHTALYWYRQSLGQGLEFLIYFQGNSAPDKSGLPSDRFSAERTGGSVSTLTIQRTQQEDSAVYLCASSLAYRVAREGNEQFFGPGTRLTVL.

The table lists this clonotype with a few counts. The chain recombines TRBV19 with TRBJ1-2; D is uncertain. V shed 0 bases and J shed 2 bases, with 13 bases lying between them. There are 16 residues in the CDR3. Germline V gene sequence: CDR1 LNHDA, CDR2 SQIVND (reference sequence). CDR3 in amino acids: CASSIDQRGLNYGYTF. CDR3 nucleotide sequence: TGTGCCAGTAGTATAGATCAAAGAGGACTAAACTATGGCTACACCTTC. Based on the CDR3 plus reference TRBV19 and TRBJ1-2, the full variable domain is DGGITQSPKYLFRKEGQNVTLSCEQNLNHDAMYWYRQDPGQGLRLIYYSQIVNDFQKGDIAEGYSVSREKKESFPLTVTSAQKNPTAFYLCASSIDQRGLNYGYTFGSGTRLTVV.

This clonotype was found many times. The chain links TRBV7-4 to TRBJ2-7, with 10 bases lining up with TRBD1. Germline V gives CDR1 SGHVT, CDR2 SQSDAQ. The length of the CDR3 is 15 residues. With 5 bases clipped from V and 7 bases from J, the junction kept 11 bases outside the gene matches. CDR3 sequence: CASSVWDRGREEQYV. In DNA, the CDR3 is TGTGCCAGCAGCGTTTGGGACAGGGGTCGGGAGGAGCAGTACGTC.

DNA of the CDR3: TGTGCCAGCAGTTCCCGCATGGGCATGAACACTGAAGCTTTCTTT. This translates into CASSSRMGMNTEAFF. V gene TRBV27 combines with J gene TRBJ1-1; no clear D gene. Germline CDR1 MNHEY, CDR2 SMNVEV (reference sequence). Trimming removed 4 bases from V and 0 bases from J, with 12 bases in between. CDR3 length equals 15 residues.

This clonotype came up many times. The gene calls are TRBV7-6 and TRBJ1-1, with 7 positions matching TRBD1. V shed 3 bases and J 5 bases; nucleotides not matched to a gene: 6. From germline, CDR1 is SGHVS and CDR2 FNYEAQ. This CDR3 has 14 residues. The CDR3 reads CASSFSTGMTEAFF. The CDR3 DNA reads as TGTGCCAGCAGCTTCTCGACAGGGATGACTGAAGCTTTCTTT.

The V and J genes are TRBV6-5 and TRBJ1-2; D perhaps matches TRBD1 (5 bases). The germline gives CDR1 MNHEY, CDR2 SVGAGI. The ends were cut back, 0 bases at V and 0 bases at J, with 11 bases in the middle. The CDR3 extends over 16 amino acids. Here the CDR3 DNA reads TGTGCCAGCAGTTACTCGTCAGGGAGGACTAACTATGGCTACACCTTC. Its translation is CASSYSSGRTNYGYTF.

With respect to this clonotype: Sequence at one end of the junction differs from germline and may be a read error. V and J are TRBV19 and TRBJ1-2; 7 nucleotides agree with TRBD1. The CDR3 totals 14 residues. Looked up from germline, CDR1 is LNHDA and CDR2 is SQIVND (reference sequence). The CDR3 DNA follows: TGTGCCAGTAGTCACCAGACAGGGAACTTTGGCTACACCTTC. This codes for CASSHQTGNFGYTF.

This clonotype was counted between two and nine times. In nucleotides, the CDR3 is TGTGCCAGCAGCTACTGGACAGGGATGAGGAACACTGAAGCTTTCTTT. Translated, it gives CASSYWTGMRNTEAFF. The rearrangement links TRBV11-2 to TRBJ1-1; 8 bases align to TRBD1. This CDR3 has 16 residues. V trimming: 4 bases; J trimming: 1 base; junction bases outside the gene matches: 8. Germline V lookup: CDR1 SGHAT, CDR2 FQNNGV.

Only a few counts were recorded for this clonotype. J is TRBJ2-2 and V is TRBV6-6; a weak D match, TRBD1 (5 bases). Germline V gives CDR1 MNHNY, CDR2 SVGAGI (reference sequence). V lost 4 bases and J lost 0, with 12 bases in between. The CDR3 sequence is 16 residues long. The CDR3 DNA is TGTGCCAGCAGTTCGGTGGGGCTGGCGAACACCGGGGAGCTGTTTTTT. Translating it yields CASSSVGLANTGELFF.

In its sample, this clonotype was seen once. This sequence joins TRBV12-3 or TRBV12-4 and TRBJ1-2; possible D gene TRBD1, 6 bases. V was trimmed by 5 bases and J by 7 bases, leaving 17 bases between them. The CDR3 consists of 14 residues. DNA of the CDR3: TGTGCCAGCAGTCTCGTCGGGGGGGGGGCTGGCTACACCTTC. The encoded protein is CASSLVGGGAGYTF.

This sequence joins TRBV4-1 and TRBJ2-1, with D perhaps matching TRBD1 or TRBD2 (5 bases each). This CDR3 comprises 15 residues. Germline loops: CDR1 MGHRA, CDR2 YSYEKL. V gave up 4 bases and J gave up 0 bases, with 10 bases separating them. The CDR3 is CASSRGTLSYNEQFF. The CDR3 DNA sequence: TGCGCCAGCAGCCGGGGGACCCTCTCCTACAATGAGCAGTTCTTC.

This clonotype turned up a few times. CDR3 DNA sequence: TGTGCCAGCAGCACGGGGGCCTACTATGGCTACACCTTC. Translation gives CASSTGAYYGYTF. The V and J genes are TRBV7-6 and TRBJ1-2, with D perhaps TRBD1 (6 bases). Trimming removed 5 bases from V and 3 bases from J, with 10 bases in between. The CDR3 totals 13 residues. Germline CDR1 and CDR2: SGHVS and FNYEAQ. The variable domain in full, completed from reference TRBV7-6 and TRBJ1-2, reads GAGVSQSPRYKVTKRGQDVALRCDPISGHVSLYWYRQALGQGPEFLTYFNYEAQQDKSGLPNDRFSAERPEGSISTLTIQRTEQRDSAMYRCASSTGAYYGYTFGSGTRLTVV.

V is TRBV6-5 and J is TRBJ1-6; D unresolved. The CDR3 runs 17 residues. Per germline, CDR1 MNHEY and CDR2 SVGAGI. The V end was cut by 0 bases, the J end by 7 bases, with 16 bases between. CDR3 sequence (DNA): TGTGCCAGCAGTTACTCAGGTCGCGGGTCGGACAATTCACCCCTCCACTTT. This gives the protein CASSYSGRGSDNSPLHF.

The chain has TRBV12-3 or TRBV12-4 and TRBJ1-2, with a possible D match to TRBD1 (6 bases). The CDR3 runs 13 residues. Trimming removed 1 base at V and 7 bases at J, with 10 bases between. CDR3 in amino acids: CASSLEGGPGYTF. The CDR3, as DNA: TGTGCCAGCAGTTTAGAGGGGGGACCTGGCTACACCTTC.

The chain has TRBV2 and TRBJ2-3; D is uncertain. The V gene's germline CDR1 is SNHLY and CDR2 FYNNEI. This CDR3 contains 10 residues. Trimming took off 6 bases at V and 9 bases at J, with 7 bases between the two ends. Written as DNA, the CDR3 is TGTGCCAGCAGGGGCACGACGCAGTATTTT. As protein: CASRGTTQYF.

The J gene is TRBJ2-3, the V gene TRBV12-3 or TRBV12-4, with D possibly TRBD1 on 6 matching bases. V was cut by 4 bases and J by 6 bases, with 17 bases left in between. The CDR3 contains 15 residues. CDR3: CASSWTVLGADTQYF. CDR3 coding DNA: TGTGCCAGCAGTTGGACAGTCCTGGGGGCTGATACGCAGTATTTT.

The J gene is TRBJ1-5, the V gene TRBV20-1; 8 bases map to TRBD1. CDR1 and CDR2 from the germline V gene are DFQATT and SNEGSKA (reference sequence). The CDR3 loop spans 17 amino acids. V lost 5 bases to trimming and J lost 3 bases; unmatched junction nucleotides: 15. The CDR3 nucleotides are TGCAGTGCTCTTCAAACGGGAGGCAGGGGGCCCAATCAGCCCCAGCATTTT. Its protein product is CSALQTGGRGPNQPQHF.

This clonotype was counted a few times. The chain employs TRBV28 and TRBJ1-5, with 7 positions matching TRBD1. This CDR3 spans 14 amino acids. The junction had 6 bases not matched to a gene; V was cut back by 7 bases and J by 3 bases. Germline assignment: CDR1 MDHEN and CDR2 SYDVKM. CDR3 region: CASTTGEDNQPQHF. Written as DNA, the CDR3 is TGTGCCAGCACCACAGGGGAGGACAATCAGCCCCAGCATTTT. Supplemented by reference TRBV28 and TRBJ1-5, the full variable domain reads DVKVTQSSRYLVKRTGEKVFLECVQDMDHENMFWYRQDPGLGLRLIYFSYDVKMKEKGDIPEGYSVSREKKERFSLILESASTNQTSMYLCASTTGEDNQPQHFGDGTRLSIL.